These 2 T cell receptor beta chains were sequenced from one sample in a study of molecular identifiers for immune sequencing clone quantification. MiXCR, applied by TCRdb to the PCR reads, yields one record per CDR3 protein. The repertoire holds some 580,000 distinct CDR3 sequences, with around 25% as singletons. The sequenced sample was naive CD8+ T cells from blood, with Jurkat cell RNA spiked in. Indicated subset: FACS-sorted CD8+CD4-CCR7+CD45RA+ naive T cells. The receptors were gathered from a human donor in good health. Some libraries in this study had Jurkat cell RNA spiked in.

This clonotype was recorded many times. CDR3 sequence (DNA): TGTGCCAGCAGTTTTTGGGCAGACTCTGGAAACACCATATATTTT. Translated: CASSFWADSGNTIYF. The chain uses TRBV28 and TRBJ1-3; D call uncertain. In germline, CDR1 is MDHEN, CDR2 SYDVKM. This CDR3 region has 15 residues. Trimming left V 3 bases short and J 0 bases short, with 9 bases between.

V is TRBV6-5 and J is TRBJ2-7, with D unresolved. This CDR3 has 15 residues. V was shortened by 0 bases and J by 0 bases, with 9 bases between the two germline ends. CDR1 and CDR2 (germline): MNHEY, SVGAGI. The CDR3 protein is CASSYSKQLSYEQYF. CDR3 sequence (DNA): TGTGCCAGCAGTTACTCGAAACAGCTCTCCTACGAGCAGTACTTC.